This TCR beta chain appears in the sequencing data of a study of naive and memory T cell subsets. Study conclusions and caveats: Over 90% of naive TCR sequences appeared only once, unlike memory subsets.

Germline lookup yields CDR1 LNHNV and CDR2 YYDKDF (reference sequence). The V gene lost 4 bases and the J gene lost 4 bases, with 20 bases spanning the gap. There are 17 residues in the CDR3. Two oligonucleotides, mixed equimolar, formed the beta constant-region primer covering TRBC1 and TRBC2. TCRdb independently ran MiXCR on the UMI-ligation and nested PCR reads; one entry per CDR3 protein. The sample has about 85,000 distinct CDR3 sequences, about an eighth seen once. In the case of this clonotype: Its antigen is undetermined.

This clonotype was sampled from a human donor in good health. Sequencing was done on a sample of central memory CD4+ T cells from blood. The chain carries TRBV15 and TRBJ1-5; D not resolved. CDR3 residues: CATSTEKAGEGNQPQHF. The CDR3, as DNA: TGTGCCACCAGCACCGAAAAGGCGGGAGAAGGGAATCAGCCCCAGCATTTT.